Presented here are 21 T cell receptor beta chains from one specimen sequenced in a study of CD8+ T cells in alopecia areata. RNA extraction and reverse transcription yielded cDNA as sequencing template. The data were produced by immunoSEQ multiplex PCR, yet TCRdb's version contains in-frame clones alone and is incomplete. This table has about 200,000 clones, more than 45% appearing once. The treatment here: oral pan-JAK inhibitor, 5-10 mg twice daily. The sample here was CD4+ T cells sorted from blood, taken at week 4, from a patient treated with tofacitinib. These receptors were collected from a human donor with alopecia areata.

This clone was seen more than once but under ten times. The chain recombines TRBV29-1 with TRBJ2-4, with D tentatively TRBD1 (6 bases). This CDR3 is built from 13 residues. CDR1 is SQVTM and CDR2 is ANQGSEA in the germline V gene. Trimming cost V 5 bases and J 6 bases, with 14 bases left between them. This CDR3 reads CSVPGTPLNIQYF. CDR3 DNA: TGCAGCGTTCCCGGGACACCGCTAAACATTCAGTACTTC. The full variable domain, in which reference TRBV29-1 and TRBJ2-4 provide the parts outside the CDR3, is SAVISQKPSRDICQRGTSLTIQCQVDSQVTMMFWYRQQPGQSLTLIATANQGSEATYESGFVIDKFPISRPNLTFSTLTVSNMSPEDSSIYLCSVPGTPLNIQYFGAGTRLSVL.

This clone was counted between two and nine times. The chain recombines TRBV10-3 with TRBJ2-1; a weak D match, TRBD2 (5 bases). Per germline, CDR1 ENHRY and CDR2 SYGVKD. With 4 bases removed from V and 7 bases from J, the gap between germline ends came to 14 bases. The CDR3 sequence is 14 residues long. The CDR3 here is CAISVGGPGNEQFF. CDR3 DNA sequence: TGTGCCATCAGTGTAGGCGGGCCTGGGAATGAGCAGTTCTTC.

This clone turned up a few times. The genes are TRBV5-1 and TRBJ2-7; 7 bases match TRBD1. The CDR3 runs to 14 residues. With V trimmed by 4 bases and J by 0 bases, 4 bases remained unmatched. The V gene's germline CDR1 is SGHRS and CDR2 YFSETQ. CDR3 amino acids: CASSPGQDSYEQYF. CDR3 sequence (DNA): TGCGCCAGCAGCCCTGGACAGGACTCCTACGAGCAGTACTTC.

The chain uses TRBV20-1 and TRBJ1-1, with D unresolved. The germline V gene has CDR1 DFQATT and CDR2 SNEGSKA (reference sequence). This CDR3 is built from 11 residues. CDR3: CRGTRKLEAFF. The CDR3 DNA reads as TGCAGGGGTACAAGGAAACTTGAAGCTTTCTTT.

The chain joins TRBV29-1 to TRBJ2-1; D call uncertain. Germline V CDR1 and CDR2: SQVTM, ANQGSEA. The CDR3 runs 14 residues. The V end was cut by 3 bases, the J end by 2 bases, with 11 bases between. The CDR3 sequence is CSVDERRTYNEQFF. The CDR3 DNA reads as TGCAGCGTTGATGAGAGGCGAACCTACAATGAGCAGTTCTTC.

This clone was observed once. The CDR3 coding sequence is TGTGCCAGCAGCCAAGGGACTAGCGGTCCGGGGGATACGCAGTATTTT. Residues: CASSQGTSGPGDTQYF. The gene calls are TRBV4-2 and TRBJ2-3; 10 positions agree with TRBD2. Looked up from germline, CDR1 is LGHNA and CDR2 is YNFKEQ. The V segment lost 1 base and the J segment 6 bases; nucleotides outside the gene matches: 7. CDR3 size: 16 residues.

This clone was recorded a few times. The V and J genes are TRBV7-2 and TRBJ2-5; maybe TRBD2 (6 bases). The V and J ends lost 5 bases and 4 bases respectively, with 14 bases between them. The CDR3 contains 14 residues. Germline assignment: CDR1 SGHTA and CDR2 FQGNSA. The DNA for the CDR3 is TGTGCCAGCAGCCCCCAGACTAGGAGAGAGACCCAGTACTTC. As protein: CASSPQTRRETQYF.

The chain uses TRBV30 and TRBJ1-1; D remains unclear. The CDR3 is made up of 13 amino acids. V was clipped by 2 bases and J by 1 base, with 8 bases between them. Germline CDR1 GTSNPN, CDR2 SVGIG (reference sequence). CDR3 bases: TGTGCCTGGAGTCACGACCCGAACACTGAAGCTTTCTTT. It specifies CAWSHDPNTEAFF.

This chain joins TRBV7-2 and TRBJ2-5; D uncertain. CDR3 length equals 14 residues. The V end was cut by 4 bases, the J end by 4 bases, with 13 bases between. Germline V gene sequence: CDR1 SGHTA, CDR2 FQGNSA. This CDR3 is CASSSSTRAETQYF. CDR3 DNA sequence: TGTGCCAGCAGCTCTTCCACCCGGGCAGAGACCCAGTACTTC. The variable domain in full, with the rest retrieved from reference TRBV7-2 and TRBJ2-5, is GAGVSQSPSNKVTEKGKDVELRCDPISGHTALYWYRQSLGQGLEFLIYFQGNSAPDKSGLPSDRFSAERTGGSVSTLTIQRTQQEDSAVYLCASSSSTRAETQYFGPGTRLLVL.

This clone was counted a few times. The V gene is TRBV7-2, the J gene TRBJ2-1; possible D gene TRBD2, 5 bases. The germline V gene encodes CDR1 SGHTA and CDR2 FQGNSA. The CDR3 spans 17 residues. Trimming removed 0 bases at V and 5 bases at J, with 17 bases between. This CDR3 reads CASSLAGPGLGDNEQFF. CDR3 DNA: TGTGCCAGCAGCTTAGCGGGTCCGGGGTTGGGAGACAATGAGCAGTTCTTC.

The genes are TRBV9 and TRBJ2-7, with 9 bases aligning to TRBD1. Trimming removed 0 bases from V and 5 bases from J; junction bases left unmatched: 6. The CDR3 totals 15 residues. Germline CDR1 reads SGDLS; CDR2 reads YYNGEE. The CDR3 nucleotides are TGTGCCAGCAGCGTAGCCCCGGGACAGGGCCACGAGCAGTACTTC. This sequence encodes CASSVAPGQGHEQYF.

Comment on this clone: Other DNA sequences in the same sample also yield this CDR3. The CDR3 DNA is TGTGCCTGGAGTAGAACAGGGGGCACTGAAGCTTTCTTT. It translates to CAWSRTGGTEAFF. V and J are TRBV30 and TRBJ1-1; TRBD1 matches at 8 bases. Germline CDR1 is GTSNPN and CDR2 is SVGIG (reference sequence). V lost 2 bases and J lost 4; bases outside the gene matches: 3. CDR3 length: 13 amino acids.

This sequence joins TRBV9 and TRBJ2-3; 8 bases are a match to TRBD2. This CDR3 region has 17 residues. The J segment lost 2 bases and the V segment lost 2 bases, leaving 10 bases of the junction unmatched. CDR1 and CDR2 from the germline V gene are SGDLS and YYNGEE. CDR3 coding DNA: TGTGCCAGCAGCGTCGATTTGGCGGGGGGTACCACAGATACGCAGTATTTT. It is translated as CASSVDLAGGTTDTQYF.

This chain links TRBV29-1 with TRBJ2-7, with 9 bases that match TRBD1. In germline, CDR1 is SQVTM, CDR2 ANQGSEA. The V gene end was trimmed by 4 bases and the J gene end by 3 bases; junction bases not matched to a gene: 4. The CDR3 is 13 residues long. CDR3 amino acids: CSVGGQGNYEQYF. The CDR3 DNA reads as TGCAGCGTTGGAGGACAGGGGAACTACGAGCAGTACTTC.

The chain couples TRBV28 to TRBJ1-2; D is unresolved. In germline, CDR1 is MDHEN, CDR2 SYDVKM. The CDR3 runs 13 residues. V dropped 6 bases and J dropped 4 bases, with 12 bases sitting between them. CDR3 nucleotide sequence: TGTGCCAGCAGCATAGGACCGACCTATGGCTACACCTTC. Translation gives CASSIGPTYGYTF.

This chain uses TRBV5-6 with TRBJ2-1; no definite D call. The germline gives CDR1 SGHDT, CDR2 YYEEEE. This CDR3 is built from 12 residues. Trimming removed 0 bases at V and 7 bases at J, with 5 bases between. The CDR3 loop reads CASSLEWNEQFF. CDR3 DNA: TGTGCCAGCAGCTTGGAATGGAATGAGCAGTTCTTC.

The chain couples TRBV7-2 to TRBJ2-3, with unresolved D. Germline-derived CDR1 and CDR2 are SGHTA and FQGNSA. The CDR3 runs to 17 residues. V lost 5 bases to trimming and J lost 1 base, with 19 bases between them. CDR3 nucleotide sequence: TGTGCCAGCAGCCCCCGGCGGTCTGGTATGGGCACAGATACGCAGTATTTT. Amino acids: CASSPRRSGMGTDTQYF.

V is TRBV5-6 and J is TRBJ2-3; TRBD1 matches at 7 bases. The CDR3 contains 14 residues. CDR1 and CDR2 (germline): SGHDT, YYEEEE. After removal of 4 bases from V and 6 bases from J, the junction contained 8 bases not matched to a gene. The CDR3 loop is CASSPGQKADTQYF. The CDR3 DNA is TGTGCCAGCAGCCCGGGACAGAAGGCGGATACGCAGTATTTT.

The V gene is TRBV4-3, the J gene TRBJ2-5; D ambiguous. Germline CDR1 reads LGHNA; CDR2 reads YSLEER. The V and J ends lost 0 bases and 4 bases respectively, with 15 bases between them. The CDR3 is 16 residues long. CDR3 DNA: TGCGCCAGCAGCCAAGATTCGAGTGGACGAGGAGAGACCCAGTACTTC. Protein: CASSQDSSGRGETQYF.

As concerns this clone: Other DNA sequences in this specimen translate into the identical CDR3. The gene calls are TRBV5-1 and TRBJ2-1; TRBD2 agrees at 11 bases. There are 15 residues in the CDR3. Germline lookup yields CDR1 SGHRS and CDR2 YFSETQ. V lost 4 bases and J lost 5; bases outside the gene matches: 5. CDR3 coding DNA: TGCGCCAGCAGCCCGGGGACTAGCGGTCACAATGAGCAGTTCTTC. Its protein is CASSPGTSGHNEQFF.

In this sample, this clone turned up once. The chain uses TRBV5-1 and TRBJ2-6, with D unresolved. The ends were cut back, 0 bases at V and 1 base at J, with 8 bases in the middle. The CDR3 extends over 16 amino acids. CDR1 is SGHRS, CDR2 YFSETQ, per germline. The CDR3: CASSLGASSGANVLTF. The CDR3 DNA is TGCGCCAGCAGCTTGGGCGCCTCTTCTGGGGCCAACGTCCTGACTTTC.